This TCR beta chain is from a study of Ad26.COV2.S vaccination and SARS-CoV-2 variants. TCRdb keeps only in-frame clones here, not all; method: immunoSEQ multiplex PCR. Of about 460,000 clones in the sample, about 88% are singletons; the top ten hold roughly 1.7%. For this clone: Its antigen is undetermined.

Treatment indicated: over 15 received Ad26.COV2.S at low or high dose, single or two shots; 5 received placebo; per-sample allocation not given. Material that was analyzed had been drawn on day 63 after the first vaccine or placebo injection. Notes on the study in general: Placebo recipients and vaccine recipients were similar in non-spike TCR breadth.

The sequencing used peripheral blood, collected in a trial of Ad26.COV2.S vaccine versus placebo. This TCR came from a person between 18 and 60 years old who received the Ad26.COV2.S COVID-19 vaccine or a placebo.

As DNA, the CDR3 is TGTGCCAGCAGCAAGTCCGGGACTAGTCTGACGCAGTATTTT. Encoded protein: CASSKSGTSLTQYF. V gene TRBV3-1 (or the pseudogene TRBV3-2) combines with J gene TRBJ2-3, with 8 bases identical to TRBD2. This CDR3 comprises 14 residues. Trimming removed 5 bases from V and 9 bases from J; junction bases left unmatched: 10. Germline assignment: CDR1 LGHDT and CDR2 YNNKEL (reference sequence).